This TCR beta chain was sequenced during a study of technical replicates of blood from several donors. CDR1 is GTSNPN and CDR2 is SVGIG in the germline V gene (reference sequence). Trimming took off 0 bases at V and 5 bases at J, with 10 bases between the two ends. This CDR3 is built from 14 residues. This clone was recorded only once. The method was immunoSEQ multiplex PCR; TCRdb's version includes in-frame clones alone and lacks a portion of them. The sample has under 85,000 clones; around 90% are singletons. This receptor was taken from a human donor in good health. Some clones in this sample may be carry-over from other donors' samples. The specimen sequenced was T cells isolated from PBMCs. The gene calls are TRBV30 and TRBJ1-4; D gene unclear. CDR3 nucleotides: TGTGCCTGGAGTGTATCCCGCGGAAATGAAAAACTGTTTTTT. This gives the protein CAWSVSRGNEKLFF.